This is a list of T cell receptor beta chains from one sample in a study of T cell responses to AZD1222 COVID-19 vaccine. Produced via immunoSEQ multiplex PCR; TCRdb's table is partial and in-frame only. The table has roughly 120,000 clones, almost 90% seen once; the top ten hold about 10%. The specimen was peripheral blood, collected on day 0 of AZD1222 vaccination. These receptors were taken from an adult in good health. CDR3s leave out the opening cysteine and the closing phenylalanine or tryptophan. Fields, in order: V gene, CDR3 protein.

>TRBV5-4
ASRADLQGSYEQY
>TRBV10-3
AISRERDYGYT
>TRBV2
ASRGTGNSYEQY
>TRBV7-2
ASSLGPLANTEAF
>TRBV9
ASRFKPQH
>TRBV11-2
ASSPRRAGESGANVLT
>TRBV5-6
ASSKRQGLEKLF
>TRBV18
ASSPGGESEQY
>TRBV24-1
ATSDWGFADRGYNEQF
>TRBV7-2
ASSFKPPRTWSSYEQY
>TRBV6-4
ASSDELGTGELF
>TRBV27
ASSLSGQGKVNEQF
>TRBV6-1
ASSEAQGAAGNTIY
>TRBV27
ASSPNRDQGTQY
>TRBV6-4
ASSPSGTHTEAF
>TRBV18
ASSPQQGREELF
>TRBV29-1
SVESSPGEKLF
>TRBV7-2
ASSLGGTISYEQY
>TRBV6-2/TRBV6-3
ASSYLGQGTAGNQPQH
>TRBV7-2
ASSLVRTSGRALETQY
>TRBV19
ASSIAGSYTGELF
>TRBV2
ASSLVRQVITF
>TRBV6-2/TRBV6-3
ASSYSGVGGYT
>TRBV18
ASSPILQGSHTEAF
>TRBV6-2/TRBV6-3
ASSYMLAGVKTDTQY
>TRBV1
TSSQVRPGAGDTQY
>TRBV27
ASSPGGGRGVSGNTIY
>TRBV11-3
ASSQERGGDEQY
>TRBV27
ASRGTGGTEAF
>TRBV4-3
ASSQDPGGSGSYNEQF
>TRBV7-8
ASSSAGDGRVGEQY
>TRBV28
ASSPPGQVGNTGELF
>TRBV28
ASSLSAIAIYGYT
>TRBV28
ASSFRPGVNGEQF
>TRBV5-1
ASSGSVNTGELF
>TRBV11-3
ASSLAKMTKGQTYNEQF
>TRBV7-8
ASSLEQGWEKLF
>TRBV29-1
SVVRAVNEQY
>TRBV29-1
SVGGQGRYGYT
>TRBV6-5
ASSYRRVQVNSPLH
>TRBV5-1
ASSLGAGRTEAF
>TRBV4-3
ASSRWGQGNYGYT
>TRBV10-3
AISDNRKAAKETQY
>TRBV28
ASSQTGVSSYEQY
>TRBV27
ASRGAGGPNNEQF
>TRBV7-2
ASSLGGDRRSYGYT